Sequencing of this T cell receptor (beta chain) was carried out in a study of T-cell memory formation after mild COVID-19. Study-level results: CD4/CD8 balance characterized clones contracting day 15 to 85, and CD4+ skew characterized later expanders.

Using constant-segment primers, 5'RACE produced TCR alpha and TCR beta cDNA libraries carrying sample barcodes and UMIs. One entry per CDR3 protein, called by TCRdb with MiXCR from the 5' RACE reads. The repertoire holds 250,000 or so distinct CDR3 sequences, with approximately 18% as singletons. The count of this clonotype is one. The target antigen is unknown. The CDR3 sequence is 14 residues long. Trimming pared 5 bases from V and 5 bases from J, leaving 14 bases between. The chain joins TRBV12-3 or TRBV12-4 to TRBJ2-3, with D hard to call. What was sequenced was PBMCs or a T cell subset sorted from them (not recorded which). The source of this sequence is a young man who had mild COVID-19 (a few samples of this study predate the infection). Cell type and time point are not known. The CDR3 reads CASSPVWVQDTQYF. The CDR3 coding sequence is TGTGCCAGCAGTCCGGTTTGGGTTCAAGATACGCAGTATTTT.